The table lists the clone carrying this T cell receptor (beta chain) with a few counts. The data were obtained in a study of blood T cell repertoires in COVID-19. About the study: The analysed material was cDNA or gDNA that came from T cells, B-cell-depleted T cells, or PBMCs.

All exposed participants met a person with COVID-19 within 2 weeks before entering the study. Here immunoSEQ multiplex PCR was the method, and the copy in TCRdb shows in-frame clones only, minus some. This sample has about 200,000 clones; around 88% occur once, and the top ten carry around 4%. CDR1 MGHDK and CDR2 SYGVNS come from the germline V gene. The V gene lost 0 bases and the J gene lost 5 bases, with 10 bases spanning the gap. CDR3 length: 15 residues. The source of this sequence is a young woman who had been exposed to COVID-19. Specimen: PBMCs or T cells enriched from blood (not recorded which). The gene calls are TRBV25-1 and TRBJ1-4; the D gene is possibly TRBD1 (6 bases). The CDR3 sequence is CASSEYVGQNEKLFF. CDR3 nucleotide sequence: TGTGCCAGCAGTGAATATGTCGGACAGAATGAAAAACTGTTTTTT.